This entry is about one T cell receptor (beta chain). Its antigen is as yet unknown. The sample belongs to a study of vaccination and CD4 T cells after COVID-19. Study overall: From HCoV-229E, HCoV-OC43, HCoV-NL63 and SARS-CoV-2, overlapping spike peptides were used to stimulate the cells. Culture controls were given either a CEFX pool, an HIV-1 Nef pool, or no peptide.

Germline V CDR1 and CDR2: LNHDA, SQIVND (reference sequence). This CDR3 contains 17 residues. Trimming cost V 0 bases and J 6 bases, with 19 bases left between them. Regarding treatment: roughly 11-day PBMC culture with coronavirus spike peptide pools or control peptides (ViraFEST assay). Ahead of the COVID-19 pandemic (2011-2018), the CD4+ T cells of the unexposed donor were collected. Oncomine TCR Beta short-read sequencing was applied to DNA from cultured CD4+ T cells. The authors extracted genomic DNA from cultured CD4+ T cells. TCRdb re-derived calls from the PCR reads in MiXCR, one entry per CDR3 protein. The table has around 10,000 distinct CDR3 sequences, less than 40% seen once.

The receptor's source is a human donor in good health. The sequenced material came from CD4+ T cells from blood, cultured in vitro. V gene TRBV19 combines with J gene TRBJ2-3, with D uncertain. CDR3 nucleotides: TGTGCCAGTAGTATAGATGTTAGCCACCCTTATTCGGATACGCAGTATTTT. This gives the protein CASSIDVSHPYSDTQYF.